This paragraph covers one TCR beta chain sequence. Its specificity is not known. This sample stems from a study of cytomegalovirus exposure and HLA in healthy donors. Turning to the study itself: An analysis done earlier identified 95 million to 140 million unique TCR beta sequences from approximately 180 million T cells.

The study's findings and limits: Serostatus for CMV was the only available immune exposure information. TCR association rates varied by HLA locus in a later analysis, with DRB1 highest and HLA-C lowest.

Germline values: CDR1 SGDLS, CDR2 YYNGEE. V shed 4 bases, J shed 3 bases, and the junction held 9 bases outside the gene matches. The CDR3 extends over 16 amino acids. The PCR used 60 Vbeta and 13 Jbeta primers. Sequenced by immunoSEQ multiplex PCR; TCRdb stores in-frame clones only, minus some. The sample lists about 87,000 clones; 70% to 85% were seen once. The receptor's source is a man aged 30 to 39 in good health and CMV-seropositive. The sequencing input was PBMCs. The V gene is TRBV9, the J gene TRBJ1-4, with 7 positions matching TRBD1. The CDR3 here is CASSFDVGTANEKLFF. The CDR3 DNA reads TGTGCCAGCAGCTTCGATGTCGGGACAGCTAATGAAAAACTGTTTTTT.